Below are 20 T cell receptor beta chains sequenced from a single sample in a study of T cell repertoires in cytomegalovirus infection. No antigen has been identified for these receptors. Via MiXCR, TCRdb re-called the reads, giving one row per CDR3 protein. The table includes about 830,000 distinct CDR3 sequences, about 31% detected once. This specimen consisted of cultured CD8+ T cells from PBMCs, obtained from culture after CMV antigen stimulation. Every receptor here comes from a human donor in good health (CMV status not recorded). Some clones in this sample may be carry-over from other donors' samples.

The sample holds a few counts of this clonotype. This chain uses TRBV12-3 or TRBV12-4 with TRBJ2-1, with D perhaps matching TRBD1 or TRBD2 (5 bases each). This CDR3 has 14 residues. The V and J ends lost 7 bases and 4 bases respectively, with 14 bases between them. CDR3 DNA: TGTGCCAGCAATCCCGGGACGGCATACAATGAGCAGTTCTTC. Translating it yields CASNPGTAYNEQFF.

This clonotype was recorded a few times. The chain uses TRBV9 and TRBJ1-4; D gene uncertain. Germline V gene lookup returns CDR1 SGDLS and CDR2 YYNGEE. Deletions cut 3 bases from V and 3 bases from J, with 12 bases between. The CDR3 runs to 15 residues. The CDR3 region has the DNA TGTGCCAGCAGCGCACAAGGTGGGGCTAATGAAAAACTGTTTTTT. This translates into CASSAQGGANEKLFF.

In its sample, this clonotype was seen a few times. The chain carries TRBV7-9 and TRBJ1-1; D uncertain. V was trimmed by 10 bases and J by 0 bases, leaving 6 bases between them. Germline V gene lookup returns CDR1 SEHNR and CDR2 FQNEAQ (reference sequence). The CDR3 is 11 amino acids. The CDR3 region has the DNA TGTGCCACATCCCTGAACACTGAAGCTTTCTTT. Translation gives CATSLNTEAFF.

V gene TRBV20-1 combines with J gene TRBJ1-1; D unresolved. V lost 6 bases and J lost 8, with 10 bases in between. The germline V gene encodes CDR1 DFQATT and CDR2 SNEGSKA (reference sequence). The CDR3 is made up of 10 amino acids. DNA of the CDR3: TGCAGTGCAGTCGCAGGAGAAGCTTTCTTT. It specifies CSAVAGEAFF.

The V and J genes are TRBV20-1 and TRBJ1-1; TRBD1 might be the D (5 bases). In germline, CDR1 is DFQATT, CDR2 SNEGSKA (reference sequence). Trimming removed 6 bases from V and 10 bases from J, with 15 bases in between. The CDR3 runs to 11 residues. Here the CDR3 reads CSAGAASGAFF. The CDR3 coding sequence is TGCAGTGCCGGGGCAGCCTCTGGAGCTTTCTTT.

This clonotype appeared once. The CDR3 region is CSVRGGRGRNEQFF. The CDR3 DNA is TGCAGCGTTCGGGGGGGCAGGGGAAGAAATGAGCAGTTCTTC. The rearrangement uses TRBV29-1 and TRBJ2-1; 8 bases agree with TRBD2. The CDR3 is 14 residues long. The trim removed 5 bases at V and 7 bases at J, leaving 10 bases unmatched. Per the germline V gene, CDR1 is SQVTM and CDR2 is ANQGSEA.

This clonotype has more than one count but fewer than ten. This rearrangement joins TRBV7-8 to TRBJ2-7, with 7 bases that match TRBD1. The germline V gene encodes CDR1 SGHVS and CDR2 FQNEAQ. The CDR3 runs 15 residues. J lost 2 bases, V lost 5 bases, and 9 bases had no gene match. As DNA, the CDR3 is TGTGCCAGCAGCAAAGGGACCGGACAGGCCTACGAGCAGTACTTC. This encodes CASSKGTGQAYEQYF.

This chain connects TRBV10-3 to TRBJ2-1; 14 bases line up with TRBD2. The CDR3 loop spans 18 amino acids. The V gene end was trimmed by 4 bases and the J gene end by 6 bases; junction bases not matched to a gene: 11. Looked up from germline, CDR1 is ENHRY and CDR2 is SYGVKD. The CDR3 bases are TGTGCCATCAGTGGACCGGGACTAGCGGGGGAAGAAGGCAATGAGCAGTTCTTC. The encoded protein is CAISGPGLAGEEGNEQFF.

The V gene is TRBV11-2, the J gene TRBJ2-7, with D possibly being TRBD1 (6 bases). This CDR3 is 15 amino acids long. V lost 0 bases and J lost 4, with 13 bases in between. Germline V gene data show CDR1 as SGHAT and CDR2 as FQNNGV. The CDR3 sequence: CASSLDRDIGYEQYF. The CDR3 DNA is TGTGCCAGCAGCTTAGACCGGGACATAGGTTACGAGCAGTACTTC.

CDR3 bases: TGTGCCAGCTGGGACACCGGTGGGGAGCTGTTTTTT. It yields the protein CASWDTGGELFF. V and J are TRBV7-6 and TRBJ2-2; D is possibly TRBD1 (6 bases). CDR3 length: 12 residues. Per germline, CDR1 SGHVS and CDR2 FNYEAQ. Trimming stripped 8 bases from V and 8 bases from J, with 12 bases between.

The chain has TRBV6-2 or TRBV6-3 and TRBJ2-7, with 7 bases lining up with TRBD2. V lost 2 bases, J lost 4 bases, and 2 bases stayed unmatched. This CDR3 has 13 residues. Germline CDR1 MNHEY, CDR2 SVGEGT. The CDR3 DNA is TGTGCCAGCAGTTACGGGACTATTTACGAGCAGTACGTC. Its translation is CASSYGTIYEQYV.

The V and J genes are TRBV6-1 and TRBJ1-3; maybe TRBD1 (5 bases). This CDR3 region has 14 residues. V shed 6 bases and J shed 0 bases, with 9 bases lying between them. Germline CDR1 is MNHNS and CDR2 is SASEGT. The DNA for the CDR3 is TGTGCCAGCAGGGGGGATTACTCTGGAAACACCATATATTTT. Protein product: CASRGDYSGNTIYF.

This clonotype was detected ten times or more. The chain joins TRBV7-6 to TRBJ2-1; D is unclear. Trimming pared 3 bases from V and 3 bases from J, leaving 9 bases between. Germline assignment: CDR1 SGHVS and CDR2 FNYEAQ. CDR3 length: 14 amino acids. This chain's CDR3 is CASSFASDYNEQFF. The CDR3 nucleotides read TGTGCCAGCAGCTTCGCGAGCGACTACAATGAGCAGTTCTTC.

This clonotype occurred many times. The chain recombines TRBV7-2 with TRBJ2-1; D remains unclear. Germline V gene lookup returns CDR1 SGHTA and CDR2 FQGNSA. The V gene lost 0 bases and the J gene lost 5 bases, with 2 bases spanning the gap. This CDR3 region has 12 residues. CDR3 DNA: TGTGCCAGCAGCTTAGCGGACAATGAGCAGTTCTTC. It specifies CASSLADNEQFF.

The sample holds many counts of this clonotype. This sequence joins TRBV7-8 and TRBJ2-1; 9 nucleotides match TRBD1. The CDR3 has 15 amino acids. The germline gives CDR1 SGHVS, CDR2 FQNEAQ. The V gene end was trimmed by 4 bases and the J gene end by 6 bases; junction bases not matched to a gene: 7. This chain's CDR3 is CASSSRTGEGNEQFF. The CDR3 nucleotides read TGTGCCAGCAGCTCGAGGACAGGGGAAGGCAATGAGCAGTTCTTC.

This clonotype was observed a few times. This chain joins TRBV4-3 and TRBJ2-1, with D perhaps matching TRBD2 (5 bases). Trimming cost V 0 bases and J 7 bases, with 13 bases left between them. This CDR3 has 15 residues. CDR1 LGHNA and CDR2 YSLEER come from the germline V gene. The CDR3: CASSQETTGKNEQFF. In nucleotides, the CDR3 is TGCGCCAGCAGCCAAGAGACGACGGGGAAGAATGAGCAGTTCTTC.

The genes are TRBV20-1 and TRBJ2-7; D call uncertain. CDR3 length equals 13 residues. CDR1 and CDR2 (germline): DFQATT, SNEGSKA (reference sequence). V was cut by 2 bases and J by 2 bases, with 10 bases left in between. Here the CDR3 DNA reads TGCAGTGCTAGATCAAGAACCGCCTACGAGCAGTACGTC. This sequence encodes CSARSRTAYEQYV.

The V call is TRBV6-8, the J call TRBJ1-2, with 10 bases that match TRBD1. The CDR3 is made up of 14 amino acids. Germline-derived CDR1 and CDR2 are MNHGY and SAAAGT. After removal of 6 bases from V and 3 bases from J, the junction contained 4 bases not matched to a gene. CDR3 region: CASRDRGFDYGYTF. CDR3 in DNA: TGTGCCAGCAGGGACAGGGGGTTTGACTATGGCTACACCTTC.

This clonotype was seen a single time. The rearrangement links TRBV19 to TRBJ1-1; D remains unclear. Trimming took 3 bases from V and 6 from J, leaving 14 bases between them. CDR1 is LNHDA, CDR2 SQIVND, per germline (reference sequence). The CDR3 runs 14 residues. This CDR3 reads CASSIFSSRPEAFF. For the CDR3, the DNA is TGTGCCAGTAGTATCTTCAGTTCTCGCCCTGAAGCTTTCTTT. The full variable domain, completed using reference TRBV19 and TRBJ1-1, is DGGITQSPKYLFRKEGQNVTLSCEQNLNHDAMYWYRQDPGQGLRLIYYSQIVNDFQKGDIAEGYSVSREKKESFPLTVTSAQKNPTAFYLCASSIFSSRPEAFFGQGTRLTVV.

The chain couples TRBV6-2 or TRBV6-3 to TRBJ2-1; D is unclear. The CDR3 totals 16 residues. Trimming left V 6 bases short and J 8 bases short, with 23 bases between. Germline assignment: CDR1 MNHEY and CDR2 SVGEGT. The CDR3 bases are TGTGCCAGCAGACAACTAACGGATCATATAGGCGATGAGCAGTTCTTC. This translates into CASRQLTDHIGDEQFF.